The clone carrying this TCR beta chain is a singleton in its sample. Original methodology: Reference gene primer amplification gave estimated nucleated cell counts. The data were produced by immunoSEQ multiplex PCR, yet TCRdb's version contains in-frame clones alone and is incomplete. V and J calls and clone size are as listed in that table; D and trimming were resolved from the DNA. The data show 110,000 to 150,000 clones, around four fifths seen once. The sample comes from a study of blood T cell repertoires in COVID-19. Background on the study: The United States, Italy and Spain provided the acute and convalescent COVID-19 samples. PBMCs, B-cell-depleted T cells, or T cells were the source of the cDNA or gDNA that made up the material.

The origin of this receptor is an elderly woman with acute or convalescent COVID-19. Sequenced input: peripheral blood.

CDR3 DNA: TGTGCCAGCAGTGCCGACGGGAAGTACGAGCAGTACTTC. It specifies CASSADGKYEQYF. The chain uses TRBV2 and TRBJ2-7; TRBD2 is a possible D gene (5 bases). Trimming cost V 4 bases and J 4 bases, with 11 bases left between them. The CDR3 has 13 amino acids. Germline assignment: CDR1 SNHLY and CDR2 FYNNEI.